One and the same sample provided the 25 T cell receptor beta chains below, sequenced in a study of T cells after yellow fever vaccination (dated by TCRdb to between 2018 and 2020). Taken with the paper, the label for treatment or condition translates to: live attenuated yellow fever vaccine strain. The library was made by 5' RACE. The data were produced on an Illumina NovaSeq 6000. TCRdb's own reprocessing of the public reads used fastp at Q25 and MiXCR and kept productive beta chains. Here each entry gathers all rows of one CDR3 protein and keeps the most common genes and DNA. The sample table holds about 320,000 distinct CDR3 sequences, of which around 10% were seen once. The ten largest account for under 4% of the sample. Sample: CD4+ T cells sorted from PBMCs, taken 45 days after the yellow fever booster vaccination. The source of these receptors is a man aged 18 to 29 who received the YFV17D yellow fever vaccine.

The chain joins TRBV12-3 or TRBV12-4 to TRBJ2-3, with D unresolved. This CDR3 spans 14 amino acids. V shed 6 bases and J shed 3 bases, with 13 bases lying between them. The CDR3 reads CASRTASPTDTQYF. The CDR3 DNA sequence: TGTGCCAGCAGGACTGCGAGCCCTACAGATACGCAGTATTTT.

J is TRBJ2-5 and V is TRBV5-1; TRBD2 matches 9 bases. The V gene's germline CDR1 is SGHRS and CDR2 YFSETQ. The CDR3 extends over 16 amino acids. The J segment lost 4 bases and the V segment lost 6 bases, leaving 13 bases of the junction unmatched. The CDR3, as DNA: TGCGCCAGCAACTCCGCATCAGCGGGGGGCGCAGAGACCCAGTACTTC. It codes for CASNSASAGGAETQYF.

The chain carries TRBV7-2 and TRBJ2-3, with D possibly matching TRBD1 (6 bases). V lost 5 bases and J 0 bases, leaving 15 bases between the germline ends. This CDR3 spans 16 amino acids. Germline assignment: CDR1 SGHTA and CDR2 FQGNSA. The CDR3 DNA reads TGTGCCAGCAGCCCCCTGGGGACAACTAGCACAGATACGCAGTATTTT. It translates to CASSPLGTTSTDTQYF. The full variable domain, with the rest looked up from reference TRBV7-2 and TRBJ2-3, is GAGVSQSPSNKVTEKGKDVELRCDPISGHTALYWYRQSLGQGLEFLIYFQGNSAPDKSGLPSDRFSAERTGGSVSTLTIQRTQQEDSAVYLCASSPLGTTSTDTQYFGPGTRLTVL.

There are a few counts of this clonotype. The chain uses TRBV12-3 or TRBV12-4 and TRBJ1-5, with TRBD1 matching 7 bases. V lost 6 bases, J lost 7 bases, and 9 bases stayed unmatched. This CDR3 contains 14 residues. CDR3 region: CASSPGTEGQPQHF. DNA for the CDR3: TGTGCCAGCAGCCCCGGGACAGAAGGCCAGCCCCAGCATTTT.

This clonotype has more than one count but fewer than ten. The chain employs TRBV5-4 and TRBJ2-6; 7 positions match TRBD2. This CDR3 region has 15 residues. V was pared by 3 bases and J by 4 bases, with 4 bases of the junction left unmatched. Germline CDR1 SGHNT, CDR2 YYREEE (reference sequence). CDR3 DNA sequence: TGTGCCAGCAGCTCTGGGGGGGTCGGGGCCAACGTCCTGACTTTC. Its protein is CASSSGGVGANVLTF.

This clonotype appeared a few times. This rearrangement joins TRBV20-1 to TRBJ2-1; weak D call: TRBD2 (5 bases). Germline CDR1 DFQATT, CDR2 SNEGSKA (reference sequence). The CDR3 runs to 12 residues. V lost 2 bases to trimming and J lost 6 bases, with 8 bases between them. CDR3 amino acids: CSARRDFNEQFF. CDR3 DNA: TGCAGTGCTAGACGGGATTTCAATGAGCAGTTCTTC.

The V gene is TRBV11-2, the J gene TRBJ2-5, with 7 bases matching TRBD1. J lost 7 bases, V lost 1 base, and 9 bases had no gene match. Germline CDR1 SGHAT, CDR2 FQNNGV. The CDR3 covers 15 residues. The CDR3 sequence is CASSLVWGQRSTQYF. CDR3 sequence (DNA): TGTGCCAGCAGCTTAGTTTGGGGACAGAGATCGACCCAGTACTTC.

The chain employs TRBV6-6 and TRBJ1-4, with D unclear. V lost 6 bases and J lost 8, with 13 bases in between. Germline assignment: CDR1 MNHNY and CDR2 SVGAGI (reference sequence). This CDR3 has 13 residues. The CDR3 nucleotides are TGTGCCAGCAGAGATTTAAGGGAGGAAAAACTGTTTTTT. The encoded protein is CASRDLREEKLFF.

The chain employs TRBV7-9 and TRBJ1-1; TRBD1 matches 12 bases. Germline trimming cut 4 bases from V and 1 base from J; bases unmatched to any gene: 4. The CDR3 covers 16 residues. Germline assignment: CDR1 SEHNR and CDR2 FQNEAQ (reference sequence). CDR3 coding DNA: TGTGCCAGCAGCTACGGGACAGGGGGCTGGAACACTGAAGCTTTCTTT. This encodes CASSYGTGGWNTEAFF.

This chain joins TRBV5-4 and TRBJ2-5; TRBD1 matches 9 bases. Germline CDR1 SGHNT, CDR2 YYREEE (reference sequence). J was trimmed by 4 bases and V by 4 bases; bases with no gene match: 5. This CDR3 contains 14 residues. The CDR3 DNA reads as TGTGCCAGCAGCCAGATGGACAGGGGAGAGACCCAGTACTTC. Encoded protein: CASSQMDRGETQYF.

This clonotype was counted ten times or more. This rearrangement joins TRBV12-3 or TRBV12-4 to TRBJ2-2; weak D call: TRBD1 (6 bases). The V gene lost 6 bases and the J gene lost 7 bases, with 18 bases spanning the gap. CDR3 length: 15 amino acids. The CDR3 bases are TGTGCCAGCAGGGTCCGGGACAAGGCCTACGGGGAGCTGTTTTTT. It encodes CASRVRDKAYGELFF.

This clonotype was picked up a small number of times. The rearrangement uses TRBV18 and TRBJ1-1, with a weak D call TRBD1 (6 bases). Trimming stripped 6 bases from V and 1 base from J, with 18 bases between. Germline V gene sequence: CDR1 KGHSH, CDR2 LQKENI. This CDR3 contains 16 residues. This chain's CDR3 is CASSPGGGQSNTEAFF. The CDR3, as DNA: TGTGCCAGCTCCCCGGGGGGGGGACAATCGAACACTGAAGCTTTCTTT.

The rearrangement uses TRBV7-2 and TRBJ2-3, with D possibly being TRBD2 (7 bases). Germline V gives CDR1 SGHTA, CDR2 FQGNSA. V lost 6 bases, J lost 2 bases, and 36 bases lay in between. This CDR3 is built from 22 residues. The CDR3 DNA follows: TGTGCCAGCAGGGTATTAGGGGGGGAGTTTGTCCGAAAAGTTGGGCCCACAGATACGCAGTATTTT. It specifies CASRVLGGEFVRKVGPTDTQYF.

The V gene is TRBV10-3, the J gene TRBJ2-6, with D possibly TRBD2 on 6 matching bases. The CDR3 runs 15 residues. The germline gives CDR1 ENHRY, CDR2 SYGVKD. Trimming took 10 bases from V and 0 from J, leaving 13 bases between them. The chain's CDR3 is CATWEAYSGANVLTF. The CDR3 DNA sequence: TGTGCCACCTGGGAGGCGTACTCTGGGGCCAACGTCCTGACTTTC.

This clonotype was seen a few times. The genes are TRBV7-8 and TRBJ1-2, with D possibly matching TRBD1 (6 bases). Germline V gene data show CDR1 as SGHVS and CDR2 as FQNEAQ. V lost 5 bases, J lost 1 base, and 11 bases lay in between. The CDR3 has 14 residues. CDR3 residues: CASSPRQDNYGYTF. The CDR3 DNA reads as TGTGCCAGCAGCCCTCGACAGGATAACTATGGCTACACCTTC.

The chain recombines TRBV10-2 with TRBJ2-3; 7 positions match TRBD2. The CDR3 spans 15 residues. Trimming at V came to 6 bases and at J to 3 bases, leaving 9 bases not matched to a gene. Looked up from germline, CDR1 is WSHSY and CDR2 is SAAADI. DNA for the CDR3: TGCGCCAGCAGGCAGATCGTGGGGGGGACAGATACGCAGTATTTT. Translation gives CASRQIVGGTDTQYF.

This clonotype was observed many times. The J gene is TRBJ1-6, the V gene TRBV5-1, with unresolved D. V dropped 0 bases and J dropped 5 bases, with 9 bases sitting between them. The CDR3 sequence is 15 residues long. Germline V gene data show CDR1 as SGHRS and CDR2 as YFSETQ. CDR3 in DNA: TGCGCCAGCAGCTTGGACCGGGCCCATAATTCACCCCTCCACTTT. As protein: CASSLDRAHNSPLHF. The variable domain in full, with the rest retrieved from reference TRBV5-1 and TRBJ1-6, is KAGVTQTPRYLIKTRGQQVTLSCSPISGHRSVSWYQQTPGQGLQFLFEYFSETQRNKGNFPGRFSGRQFSNSRSEMNVSTLELGDSALYLCASSLDRAHNSPLHFGNGTRLTVT.

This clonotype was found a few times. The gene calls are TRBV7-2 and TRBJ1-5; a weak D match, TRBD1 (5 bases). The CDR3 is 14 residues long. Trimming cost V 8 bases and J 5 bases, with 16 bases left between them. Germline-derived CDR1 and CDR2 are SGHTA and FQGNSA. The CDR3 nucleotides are TGTGCCAGCGCCCCCCAGGGAACCCATCAGCCCCAGCATTTT. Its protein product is CASAPQGTHQPQHF.

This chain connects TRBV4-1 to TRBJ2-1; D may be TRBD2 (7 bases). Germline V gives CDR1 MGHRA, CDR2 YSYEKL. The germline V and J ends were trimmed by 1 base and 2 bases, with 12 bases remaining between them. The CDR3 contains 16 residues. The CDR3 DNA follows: TGCGCCAGCAGCCAAGGAGGGGGGGCCACCTACAATGAGCAGTTCTTC. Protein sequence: CASSQGGGATYNEQFF.

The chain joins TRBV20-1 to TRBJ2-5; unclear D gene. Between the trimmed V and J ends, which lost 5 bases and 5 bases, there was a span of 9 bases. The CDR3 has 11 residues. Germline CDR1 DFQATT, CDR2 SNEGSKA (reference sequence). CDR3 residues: CSAATEETQYF. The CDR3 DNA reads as TGCAGTGCTGCGACTGAGGAGACCCAGTACTTC.

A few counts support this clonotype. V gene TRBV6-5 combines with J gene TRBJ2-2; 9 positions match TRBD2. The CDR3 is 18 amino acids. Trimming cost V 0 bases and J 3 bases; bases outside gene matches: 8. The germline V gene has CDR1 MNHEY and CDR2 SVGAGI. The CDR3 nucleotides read TGTGCCAGCAGTTACTCGATGGACGCGGGGGGGGACACCGGGGAGCTGTTTTTT. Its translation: CASSYSMDAGGDTGELFF.

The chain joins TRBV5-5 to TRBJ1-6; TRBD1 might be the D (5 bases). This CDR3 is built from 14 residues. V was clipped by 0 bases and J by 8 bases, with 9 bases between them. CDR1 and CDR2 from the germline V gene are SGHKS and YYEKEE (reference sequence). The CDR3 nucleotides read TGTGCCAGCAGCTTGGCCAGGGCGGATTCACCCCTCCACTTT. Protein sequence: CASSLARADSPLHF.

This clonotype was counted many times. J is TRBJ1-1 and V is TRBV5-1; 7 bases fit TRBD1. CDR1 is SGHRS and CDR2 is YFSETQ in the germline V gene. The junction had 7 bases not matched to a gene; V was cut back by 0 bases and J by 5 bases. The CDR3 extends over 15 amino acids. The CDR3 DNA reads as TGCGCCAGCAGCTTGGAGATCAGGGGGGCAACTGAAGCTTTCTTT. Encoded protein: CASSLEIRGATEAFF.

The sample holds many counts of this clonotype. This chain's CDR3 is CASSLLDKFSTDTQYF. Written as DNA, the CDR3 is TGCGCCAGCAGCTTGTTAGACAAGTTTAGCACAGATACGCAGTATTTT. The chain employs TRBV5-1 and TRBJ2-3, with D unresolved. V shed 1 base and J shed 0 bases, with 12 bases lying between them. This CDR3 is 16 amino acids long. Germline CDR1 SGHRS, CDR2 YFSETQ.

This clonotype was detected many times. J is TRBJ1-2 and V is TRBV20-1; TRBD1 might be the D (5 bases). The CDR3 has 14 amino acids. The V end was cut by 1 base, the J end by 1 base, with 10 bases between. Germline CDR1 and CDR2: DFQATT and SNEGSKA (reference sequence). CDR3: CSARGGRHNYGYTF. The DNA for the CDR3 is TGCAGTGCTAGAGGGGGCAGGCATAACTATGGCTACACCTTC.